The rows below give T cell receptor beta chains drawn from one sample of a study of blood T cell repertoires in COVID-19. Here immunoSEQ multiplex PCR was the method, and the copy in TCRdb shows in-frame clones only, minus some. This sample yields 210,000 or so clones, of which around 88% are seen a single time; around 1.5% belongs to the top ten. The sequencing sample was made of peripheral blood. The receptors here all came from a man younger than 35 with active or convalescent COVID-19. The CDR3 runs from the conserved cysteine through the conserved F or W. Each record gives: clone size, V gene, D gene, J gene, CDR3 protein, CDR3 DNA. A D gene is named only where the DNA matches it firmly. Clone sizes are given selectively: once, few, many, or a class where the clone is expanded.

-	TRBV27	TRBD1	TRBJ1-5	CASSTGDAYQPQHF	TGTGCCAGCAGTACAGGGGACGCCTATCAGCCCCAGCATTTT
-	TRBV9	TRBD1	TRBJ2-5	CASSVTGFSETQYF	TGTGCCAGCAGCGTGACAGGGTTTTCGGAGACCCAGTACTTC
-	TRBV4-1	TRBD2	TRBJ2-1	CASSLTSGGSYNEQFF	TGCGCCAGCAGCCTGACTAGCGGGGGCTCCTACAATGAGCAGTTCTTC
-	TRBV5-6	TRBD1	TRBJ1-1	CASSPLGRQGRTEAFF	TGTGCCAGCAGCCCGTTGGGAAGACAGGGGCGGACTGAAGCTTTCTTT
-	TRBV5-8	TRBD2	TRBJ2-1	CASSQLGGSYNEQFF	TGTGCCAGCAGCCAGCTGGGGGGGTCCTACAATGAGCAGTTCTTC
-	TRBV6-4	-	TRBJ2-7	CASSELAKDNEQYF	TGTGCCAGCAGTGAACTAGCAAAGGACAACGAGCAGTACTTC
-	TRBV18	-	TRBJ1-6	CASSPQGVSYNSPLHF	TGTGCCAGCTCACCACAGGGAGTCTCCTATAATTCACCCCTCCACTTT
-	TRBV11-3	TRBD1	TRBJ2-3	CASSLGYSGQGAWDTQYF	TGTGCCAGCAGCTTAGGGTACTCGGGACAGGGGGCTTGGGATACGCAGTATTTT
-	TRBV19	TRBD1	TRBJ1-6	CASTDVGTANSPLHF	TGTGCCAGTACCGATGTGGGGACAGCTAATTCACCCCTCCACTTT
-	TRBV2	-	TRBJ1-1	CASSASVPEAFF	TGTGCCAGCAGTGCGTCGGTCCCTGAAGCTTTCTTT
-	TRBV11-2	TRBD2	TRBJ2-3	CASSLSPAGVADTQYF	TGTGCCAGCAGCTTAAGTCCAGCGGGAGTCGCTGATACGCAGTATTTT
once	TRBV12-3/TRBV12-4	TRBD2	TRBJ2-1	CASSLPGGYEQFF	TGTGCCAGCAGTTTACCGGGAGGCTATGAGCAGTTCTTC
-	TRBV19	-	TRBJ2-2	CASEEGVTGELFF	TGTGCCAGTGAAGAGGGGGTGACGGGGGAGCTGTTTTTT
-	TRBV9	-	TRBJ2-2	CASKGGLDTGELFF	TGTGCCAGCAAAGGAGGGCTGGACACCGGGGAGCTGTTTTTT
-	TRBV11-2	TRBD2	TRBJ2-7	CASSSIAGGSYEQYF	TGTGCCAGCAGCTCCATAGCGGGAGGATCCTACGAGCAGTACTTC
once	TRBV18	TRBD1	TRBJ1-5	CASSPTPGTGTFGNQPQHF	TGTGCCAGCTCACCAACGCCAGGGACAGGGACGTTCGGCAATCAGCCCCAGCATTTT
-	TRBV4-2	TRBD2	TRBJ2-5	CASSPGLAPETQYF	TGTGCCAGCAGCCCGGGACTAGCTCCAGAGACCCAGTACTTC
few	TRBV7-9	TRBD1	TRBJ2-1	CASSPWTGISSYNEQFF	TGTGCCAGCAGCCCTTGGACAGGGATTAGCTCCTACAATGAGCAGTTCTTC
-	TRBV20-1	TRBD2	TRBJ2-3	CSASLAAGVTDTQYF	TGCAGTGCTAGTTTAGCGGCGGGAGTCACAGATACGCAGTATTTT
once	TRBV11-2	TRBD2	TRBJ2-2	CASSLETSVYGELFF	TGTGCCAGCAGCTTAGAGACTAGCGTCTATGGGGAGCTGTTTTTT
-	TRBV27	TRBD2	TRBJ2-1	CASSPSITSGIYNEQFF	TGTGCCAGCAGTCCGTCCATCACTAGCGGGATTTACAATGAGCAGTTCTTC
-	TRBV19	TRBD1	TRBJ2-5	CASSSRQGLQETQYF	TGTGCCAGTAGCTCCCGACAGGGCCTCCAAGAGACCCAGTACTTC
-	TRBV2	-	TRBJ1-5	CASSETSRGNQPQHF	TGTGCCAGCAGTGAGACATCGCGTGGCAATCAGCCCCAGCATTTT
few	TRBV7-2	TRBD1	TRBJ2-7	CASSFGGRGFEQYF	TGTGCCAGCAGCTTTGGGGGCAGGGGGTTCGAGCAGTACTTC
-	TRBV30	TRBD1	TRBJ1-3	CAWGQTGGNTIYF	TGTGCCTGGGGACAGACAGGGGGAAACACCATATATTTT
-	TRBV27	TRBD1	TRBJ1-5	CASSLSRDRVGNQPQHF	TGTGCCAGCAGTTTATCGCGAGACAGGGTGGGCAATCAGCCCCAGCATTTT
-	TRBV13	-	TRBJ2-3	CASSSRASGTDTQYF	TGTGCCAGCAGCTCCCGGGCTAGCGGCACAGATACGCAGTATTTT
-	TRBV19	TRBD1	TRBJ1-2	CASSLGDSSYGYTF	TGTGCCAGTAGTCTTGGGGACAGCAGCTATGGCTACACCTTC
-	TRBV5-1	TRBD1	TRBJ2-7	CASSGGQGSSYEQYF	TGCGCCAGCAGCGGCGGACAGGGGAGCTCCTACGAGCAGTACTTC
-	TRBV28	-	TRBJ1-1	CASSGLSEAFF	TGTGCCAGCAGTGGGCTTTCTGAAGCTTTCTTT
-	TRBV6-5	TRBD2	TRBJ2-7	CASSQRETQPEQYF	TGTGCCAGCAGTCAGCGGGAGACCCAGCCCGAGCAGTACTTC
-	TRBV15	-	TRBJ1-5	CATSFGQTNQPQHF	TGTGCCACCAGCTTCGGACAGACCAATCAGCCCCAGCATTTT
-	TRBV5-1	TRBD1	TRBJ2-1	CASKYGTGGIDEQFF	TGCGCCAGCAAGTATGGGACAGGGGGTATCGATGAGCAGTTCTTC
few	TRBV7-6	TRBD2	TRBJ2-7	CASSRLLLAGGVDNEQYF	TGTGCCAGCAGCCGACTACTACTAGCGGGAGGAGTGGACAACGAGCAGTACTTC
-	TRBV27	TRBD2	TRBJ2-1	CASSLYAGTRMINEQFF	TGTGCCAGCAGTTTATATGCCGGGACTAGGATGATAAATGAGCAGTTCTTC
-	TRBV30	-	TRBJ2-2	CATSGSLSGGRLFF	TGTGCCACTTCCGGCTCTCTGTCGGGGGGCAGGCTGTTTTTT
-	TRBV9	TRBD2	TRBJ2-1	CASSVASGRGNEQFF	TGTGCCAGCAGCGTAGCTAGCGGGAGGGGCAATGAGCAGTTCTTC
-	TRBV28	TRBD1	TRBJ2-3	CASSINPGTARGDTQYF	TGTGCCAGCAGTATTAACCCCGGGACAGCCAGGGGGGATACGCAGTATTTT
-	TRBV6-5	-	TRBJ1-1	CASRLLKGGNTEAFF	TGTGCCAGCAGACTCCTTAAGGGAGGGAACACTGAAGCTTTCTTT
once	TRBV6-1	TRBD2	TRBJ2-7	CASSDAHSGSYEQYF	TGTGCCAGCAGTGACGCGCATAGCGGGAGTTACGAGCAGTACTTC
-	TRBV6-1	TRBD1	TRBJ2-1	CASSERDRVYNEQFF	TGTGCCAGCAGTGAACGGGACAGGGTATACAATGAGCAGTTCTTC
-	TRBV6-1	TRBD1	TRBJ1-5	CASSDAARQGNQPQHF	TGTGCCAGCAGTGATGCGGCCCGACAGGGAAATCAGCCCCAGCATTTT
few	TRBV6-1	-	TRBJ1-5	CASSEAASNQPQHF	TGTGCCAGCAGTGAAGCAGCGAGCAATCAGCCCCAGCATTTT
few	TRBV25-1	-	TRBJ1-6	CASSEIGSGPLHF	TGTGCCAGCAGTGAAATCGGCAGCGGCCCCCTCCACTTT
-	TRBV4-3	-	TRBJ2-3	CASSWRLGSTDTQYF	TGCGCCAGCAGTTGGAGACTAGGCAGCACAGATACGCAGTATTTT
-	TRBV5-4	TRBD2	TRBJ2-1	CASSLIAGGRGEQFF	TGTGCCAGCAGCTTAATCGCGGGAGGGCGTGGGGAGCAGTTCTTC
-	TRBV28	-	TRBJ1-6	CASSEGGAGLRSPLHF	TGTGCCAGCAGCGAGGGGGGGGCAGGGTTGAGATCACCCCTCCACTTT
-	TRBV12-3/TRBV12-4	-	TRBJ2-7	CASSLDGSYEQYF	TGTGCCAGCAGTTTAGACGGTTCCTACGAGCAGTACTTC
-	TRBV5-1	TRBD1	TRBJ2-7	CASSVQPGQGAHEQYF	TGCGCCAGCAGCGTACAACCGGGACAGGGGGCACACGAGCAGTACTTC
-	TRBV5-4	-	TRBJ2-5	CASSLDSGGGETQYF	TGTGCCAGCAGCTTGGATAGCGGAGGTGGGGAGACCCAGTACTTC
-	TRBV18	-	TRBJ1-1	CASSATRDRVTEAFF	TGTGCCAGCTCAGCCACCCGGGATAGGGTTACTGAAGCTTTCTTT
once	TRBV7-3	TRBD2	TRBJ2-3	CASKGLAGADTQYF	TGTGCCAGCAAAGGACTAGCGGGAGCAGATACGCAGTATTTT
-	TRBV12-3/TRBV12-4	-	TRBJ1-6	CASSLHNSPLHF	TGTGCCAGCAGTCTCCATAATTCACCCCTCCACTTT
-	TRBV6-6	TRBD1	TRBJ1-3	CASSLGQVASSGNTIYF	TGTGCCAGCAGTCTCGGACAGGTAGCGAGCTCTGGAAACACCATATATTTT
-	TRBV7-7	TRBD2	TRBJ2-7	CASSGGLAGEYEQYF	TGTGCCAGCAGCGGGGGACTAGCGGGAGAGTACGAGCAGTACTTC
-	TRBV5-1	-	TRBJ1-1	CASSSREQGIGRTEAFF	TGCGCCAGCAGCTCCCGGGAGCAGGGCATTGGGCGCACTGAAGCTTTCTTT
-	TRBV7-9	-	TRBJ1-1	CASSTFQGTEAFF	TGTGCCAGCAGCACTTTTCAGGGCACTGAAGCTTTCTTT
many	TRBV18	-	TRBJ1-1	CASSPYGQNTEAFF	TGTGCCAGCTCACCATATGGGCAAAACACTGAAGCTTTCTTT